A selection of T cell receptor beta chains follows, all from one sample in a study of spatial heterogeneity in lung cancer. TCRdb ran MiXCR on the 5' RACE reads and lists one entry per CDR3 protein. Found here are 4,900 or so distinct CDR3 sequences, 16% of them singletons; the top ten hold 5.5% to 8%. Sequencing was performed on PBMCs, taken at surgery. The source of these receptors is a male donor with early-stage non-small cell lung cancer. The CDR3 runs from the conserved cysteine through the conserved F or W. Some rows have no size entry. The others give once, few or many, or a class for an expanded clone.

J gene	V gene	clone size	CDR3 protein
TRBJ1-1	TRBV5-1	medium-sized	CASSLVLAGQANTEAFF
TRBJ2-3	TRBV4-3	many	CASSPTGGRGADTQYF
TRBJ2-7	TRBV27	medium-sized	CASSPTTAGYEQYF
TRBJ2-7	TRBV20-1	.	CSARAGGKNEQYF
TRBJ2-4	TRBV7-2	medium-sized	CASSPSPLAKNIQYF
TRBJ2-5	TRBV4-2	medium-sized	CASSLKTGPGVETQYF
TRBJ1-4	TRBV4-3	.	CASSQDVEEKLFF
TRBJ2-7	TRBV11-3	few	CASSQTGSALSYEQYF
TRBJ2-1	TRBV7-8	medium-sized	CASSLYASGGFAYEQFF
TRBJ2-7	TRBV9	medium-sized	CASSPQGLAGDEQYF